This T cell receptor beta chain was retrieved from a study of siplizumab effects on memory and regulatory T cells (dated by TCRdb to between 2018 and 2021). With respect to the entire study: The effect of the anti-CD2 antibody siplizumab on alloreactive T-cell subsets was examined in allogeneic mixed lymphocyte reactions constructed from human PBMCs.

Receptor amplification or capture employed the immunoSEQ multiplex PCR assay. Each sample had some 94,000 TCR templates assayed by the deep sequencing platform. Genomic DNA extracted from sorted T cells was the material used for TCRbeta CDR3 sequencing. The study's processing was this. Clonal analysis of TCRbeta CDR3 data was done in the R programming language. Unstimulated samples were compared with post-reaction CFSE-low samples to define alloreactive CD4+ and CD8+ clones. Regulatory or non-regulatory origin of alloreactive CD4+ clones was assigned by matching sequences to the sorted unstimulated Treg and non-Treg repertoires. This is the immuneACCESS table as TCRdb keeps it, with only in-frame sequences that have V and J called. A part of the clones is gone; compared with another copy, unresolved V genes explain less than half, and the rest is unexplained. The DNA was the basis for D and trimming; V, J and clone size are from that table. The sample table records approximately 97,000 clones; 80% to 95% of these occur just once. The ten largest clones capture 0.9% to 1.3% of the sample.

A remark on this clone: Its antigen remains unidentified. The record has no base qualities; no much larger clone is one base away.

Here V drops 5 bases and J drops 0 bases, and the junction holds 8 bases not matched to any gene. From the cysteine up to the phenylalanine, the CDR3 has a length of 16 residues. Of the read, only the CDR3 DNA is kept; its 48 bases are in frame from base 1. Based on the germline V gene, the CDR1 and CDR2 sequences are SGHRS and YFSETQ. The research as a whole found: In reactions with siplizumab, an average of about 75% of mappable alloreactive CD4+ clones were Treg-derived, compared with around 30% in control reactions. Whether proliferating Tregs from siplizumab cultures actually had suppressive function was not functionally confirmed. Greater diversity appeared to be present in unstimulated naive T cells than in memory T cells, and a substantial contribution to the alloresponse seemed to be made by naive cells. Because sequences below about 10^-5 frequency were poorly captured, only a minor fraction of alloreactive clones could be mapped to unstimulated subsets. The cumulative frequency of alloreactive sequences that could be traced back to unstimulated CD4+ memory T cells was significantly reduced by siplizumab. For roughly 75-96% of proliferating CD4+ or CD8+ clones, no naive or memory phenotype could be assigned.

Sorted unstimulated T cells and proliferating T cells recovered from mixed lymphocyte reactions underwent TCRbeta CDR3 sequencing. Fresh whole blood from about 10 HLA-typed healthy donors served as the source for isolating PBMCs. The rearranged chain carries TRBV5-1 and TRBJ2-7, with 10 bases matching TRBD2. The specimen was CD4+ T cells sorted from blood. This receptor was identified in a human donor in good health. In nucleotide form, the sequence is TGCGCCAGCAGGCGAGCGGGAGGGTCGTCCTCCTACGAGCAGTACTTC. Its coded protein is CASRRAGGSSSYEQYF.